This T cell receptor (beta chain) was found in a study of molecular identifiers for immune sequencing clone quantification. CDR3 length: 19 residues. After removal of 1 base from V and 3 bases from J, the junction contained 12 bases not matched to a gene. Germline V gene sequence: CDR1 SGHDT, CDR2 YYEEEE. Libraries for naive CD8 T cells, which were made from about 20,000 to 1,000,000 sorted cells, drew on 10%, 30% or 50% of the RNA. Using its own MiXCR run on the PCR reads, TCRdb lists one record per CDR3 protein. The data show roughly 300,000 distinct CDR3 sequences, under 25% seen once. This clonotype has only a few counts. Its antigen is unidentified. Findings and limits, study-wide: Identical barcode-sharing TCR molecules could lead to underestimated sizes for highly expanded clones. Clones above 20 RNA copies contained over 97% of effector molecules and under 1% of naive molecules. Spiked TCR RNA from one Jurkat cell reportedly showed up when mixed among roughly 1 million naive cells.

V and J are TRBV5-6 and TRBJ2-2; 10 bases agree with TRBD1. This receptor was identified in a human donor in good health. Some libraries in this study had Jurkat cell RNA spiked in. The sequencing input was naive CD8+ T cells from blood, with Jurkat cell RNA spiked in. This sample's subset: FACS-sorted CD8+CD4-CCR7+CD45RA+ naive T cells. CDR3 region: CASSLMSRDRGWDTGELFF. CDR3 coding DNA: TGTGCCAGCAGCTTGATGTCCCGGGACAGGGGCTGGGACACCGGGGAGCTGTTTTTT.